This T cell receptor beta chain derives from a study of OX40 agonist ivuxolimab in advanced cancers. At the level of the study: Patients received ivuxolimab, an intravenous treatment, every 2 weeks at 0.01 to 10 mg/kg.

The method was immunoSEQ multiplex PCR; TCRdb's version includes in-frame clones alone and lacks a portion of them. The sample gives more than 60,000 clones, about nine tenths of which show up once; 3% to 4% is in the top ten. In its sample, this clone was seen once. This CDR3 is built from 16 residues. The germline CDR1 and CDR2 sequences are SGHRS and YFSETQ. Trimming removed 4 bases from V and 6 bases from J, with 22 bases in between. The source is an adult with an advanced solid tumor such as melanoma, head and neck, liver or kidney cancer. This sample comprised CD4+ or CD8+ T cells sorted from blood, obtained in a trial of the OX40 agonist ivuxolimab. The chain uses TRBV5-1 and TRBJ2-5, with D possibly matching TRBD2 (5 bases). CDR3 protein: CASSPAAVGDLQTQYF. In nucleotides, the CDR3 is TGCGCCAGCAGCCCGGCGGCAGTGGGAGACCTGCAGACCCAGTACTTC.